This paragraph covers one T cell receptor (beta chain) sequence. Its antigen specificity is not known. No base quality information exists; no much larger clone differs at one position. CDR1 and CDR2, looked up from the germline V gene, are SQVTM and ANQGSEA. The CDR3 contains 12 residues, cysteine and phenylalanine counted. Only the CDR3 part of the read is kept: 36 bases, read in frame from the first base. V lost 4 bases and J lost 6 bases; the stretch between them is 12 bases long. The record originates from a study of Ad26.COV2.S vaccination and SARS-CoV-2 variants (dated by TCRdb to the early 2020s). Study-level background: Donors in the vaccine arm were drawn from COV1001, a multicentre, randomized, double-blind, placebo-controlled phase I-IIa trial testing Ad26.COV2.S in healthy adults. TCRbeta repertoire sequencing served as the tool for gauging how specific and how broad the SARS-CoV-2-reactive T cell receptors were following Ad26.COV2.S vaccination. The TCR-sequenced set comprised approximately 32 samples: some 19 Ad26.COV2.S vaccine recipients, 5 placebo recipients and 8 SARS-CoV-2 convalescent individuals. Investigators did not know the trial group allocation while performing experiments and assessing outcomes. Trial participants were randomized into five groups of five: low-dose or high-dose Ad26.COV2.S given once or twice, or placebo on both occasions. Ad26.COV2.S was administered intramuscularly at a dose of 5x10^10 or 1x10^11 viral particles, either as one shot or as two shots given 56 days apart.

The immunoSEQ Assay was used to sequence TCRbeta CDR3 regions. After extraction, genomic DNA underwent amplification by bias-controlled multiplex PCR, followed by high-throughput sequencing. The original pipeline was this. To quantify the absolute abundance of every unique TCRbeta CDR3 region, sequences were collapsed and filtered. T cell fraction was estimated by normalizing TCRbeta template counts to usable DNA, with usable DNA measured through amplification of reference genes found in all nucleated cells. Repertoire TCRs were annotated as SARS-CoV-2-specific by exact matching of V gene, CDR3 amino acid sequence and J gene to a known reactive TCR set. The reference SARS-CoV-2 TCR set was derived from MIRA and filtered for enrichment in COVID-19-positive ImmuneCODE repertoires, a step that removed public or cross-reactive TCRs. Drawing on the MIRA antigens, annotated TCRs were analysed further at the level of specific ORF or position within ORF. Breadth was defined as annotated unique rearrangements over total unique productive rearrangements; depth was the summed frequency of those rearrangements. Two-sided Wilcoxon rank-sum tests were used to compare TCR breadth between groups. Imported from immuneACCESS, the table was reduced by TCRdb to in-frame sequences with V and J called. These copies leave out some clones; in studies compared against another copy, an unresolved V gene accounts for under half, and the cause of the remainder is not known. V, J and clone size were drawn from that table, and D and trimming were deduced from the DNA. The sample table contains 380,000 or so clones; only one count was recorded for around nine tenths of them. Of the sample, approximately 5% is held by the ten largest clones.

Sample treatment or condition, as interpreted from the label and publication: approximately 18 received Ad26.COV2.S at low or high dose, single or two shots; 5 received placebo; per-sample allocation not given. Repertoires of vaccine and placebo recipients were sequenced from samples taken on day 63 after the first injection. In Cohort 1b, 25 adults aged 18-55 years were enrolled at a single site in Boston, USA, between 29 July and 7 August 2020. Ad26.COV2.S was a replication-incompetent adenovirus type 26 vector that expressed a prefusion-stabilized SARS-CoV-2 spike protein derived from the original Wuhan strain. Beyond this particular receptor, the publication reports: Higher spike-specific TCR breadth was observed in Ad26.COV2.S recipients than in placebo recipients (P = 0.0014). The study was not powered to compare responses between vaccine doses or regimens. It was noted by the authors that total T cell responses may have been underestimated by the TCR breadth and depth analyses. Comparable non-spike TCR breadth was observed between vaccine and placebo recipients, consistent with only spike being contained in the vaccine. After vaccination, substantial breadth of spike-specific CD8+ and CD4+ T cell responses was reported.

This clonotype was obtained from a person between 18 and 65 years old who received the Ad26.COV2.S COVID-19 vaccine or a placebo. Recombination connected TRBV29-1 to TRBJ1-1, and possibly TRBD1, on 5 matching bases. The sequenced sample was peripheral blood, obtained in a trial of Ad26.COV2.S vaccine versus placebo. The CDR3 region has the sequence CSVGGRVSEAFF. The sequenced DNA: TGCAGCGTTGGGGGGAGGGTTTCTGAAGCTTTCTTT.